This section outlines one T cell receptor (beta chain) sequence together with its context. The antigen it recognizes is unknown. Base quality data are lacking; no much larger clone is found one base away. Per the germline V gene (reference sequence), MNHEY is the CDR1 and SMNVEV is the CDR2. At the junction V is shortened by 9 bases and J by 2 bases, with 16 bases in between. The CDR3 numbers 15 residues from cysteine through phenylalanine. Only the CDR3 part of the read is kept: 45 bases, read in frame from the first base. The sample is drawn from a study of blood T cell repertoires in COVID-19 (TCRdb year 2020). Context from the whole study: Samples from collaborators originated in the United States, Italy and Spain and spanned both the acute and convalescent phases of COVID-19. Nearly every sample came with metadata listing a de-identified subject ID, COVID-19 status, age in years and sex. Where available, HLA class I and class II types were taken from metadata supplied by the sample provider and were not determined by assay-based typing. Deeply sampled blood TCRbeta repertoires from subjects exposed to, actively infected with, or recovered from COVID-19 were included in the dataset. The material from the prospective study consisted of cDNA or gDNA derived from T cells, B-cell-depleted T cells, or PBMCs. The samples were drawn from two sources: the first 160 participants of the ongoing ImmuneRACE study, and 950 to 1,500 subjects contributed by 6 global collaborators. The repertoires were released in a freely available public database meant as a resource for research on the immune response to SARS-CoV-2. The study at large found these results: Clinical and demographic metadata were provided uncurated, with the amount varying by source and participant.

Participants in the prospective study were enrolled through a virtual design, were aged roughly 18 to 90 years, and lived in about 25 United States geographic areas. To assign participants to cohorts, the prospective study relied on clinical history that participants themselves reported in a screening survey and a study questionnaire. Exposed participants were defined as having been in contact with someone with a PCR-confirmed or clinician-diagnosed COVID-19 case within 2 weeks of study entry. Each participant in the prospective study had whole blood, serum and a nasopharyngeal or oropharyngeal swab collected by mobile phlebotomists. Additional blood draws and questionnaires over a 2-month period could optionally be provided by prospective study participants. Prospective study blood samples were shipped either frozen or at room temperature before DNA extraction. The immunoSEQ Assay, a bias-controlled multiplex PCR, was used to amplify TCRbeta CDR3 regions from genomic DNA. Concerning the study's data processing: The number of nucleated cells in each sample was estimated by amplification of reference gene primers within the assay. Sequence reads were collapsed and filtered to measure the absolute abundance of every unique TCRbeta CDR3 rearrangement. For each sample, productive Simpson clonality was calculated by taking the square root of Simpson's diversity index across productive rearrangements. TCRdb re-hosts the immuneACCESS table, in-frame sequences only. Its copies lack some clones; in the studies checked, an unresolved V gene accounts for under half of them, and the cause for the rest is not known. V, J and clone size are those of that table, while D and trimming were read from the DNA. This sample is represented by 250,000 or so clones; roughly 85% of them were singletons. Under 7% of the sample is held by the ten biggest clonotypes.

The chain uses TRBV27 and TRBJ2-2, and TRBD1 may be the D gene, going by 6 matching bases. This clonotype was sampled from a woman in her forties or fifties who had been exposed to COVID-19. Material for sequencing was PBMCs or T cells enriched from blood (not recorded which). The DNA sequence is as follows: TGTGCCAGTCGACTCCAGGGGTTCAACACCGGGGAGCTGTTTTTT. Its coded protein is CASRLQGFNTGELFF.